Listed here is a single TCR beta chain. Its ends do not fully match the called genes, so a read error is possible. At the DNA level, this CDR3 is encoded by other sequences in the same sample as well. The CDR3 runs to 14 residues. CDR1 DFQATT and CDR2 SNEGSKA come from the germline V gene (reference sequence). This sample stems from a study of blood T cell repertoires in COVID-19. TCRdb's table, derived via immunoSEQ multiplex PCR, lists solely in-frame clones and lacks some. This sample has a few hundred thousand clones, with approximately 88% found just once. The origin of this receptor is a woman aged 45 to 65 with COVID-19, enrolled during active disease. The chain combines TRBV20-1 with TRBJ2-7; 7 nucleotides match TRBD2. The specimen was peripheral blood. CDR3 coding DNA: TGCAGTGCTAGTGGGGGGGACTTAAACTACGAGCAGTACTTT. Amino acids: CSASGGDLNYEQYF.